The source of this TCR beta chain is a study of T cell responses to AZD1222 COVID-19 vaccine. Study outcomes and limitations: Across the whole spike, CD4 TCRs peaked at regions 160-218 and 743-854. Spike-specific TCRs gained breadth and depth after people received two AZD1222 doses. Repertoires were obtained solely post-peak T cell response. Among AZD1222 vaccinees, only six were seropositive at baseline.

Comment on this clone: Its specificity is not known.

Trimming took 4 bases from V and 16 from J, leaving 14 bases between them. CDR1 and CDR2 from the germline V gene are MDHEN and SYDVKM. This CDR3 has 12 residues. TCRdb's table, derived via immunoSEQ multiplex PCR, lists solely in-frame clones and lacks some. This table holds some 140,000 clones, 70% to 90% found once. The source is an adult in good health. Sequencing used peripheral blood, obtained on day 0 of AZD1222 vaccination. The genes are TRBV28 and TRBJ1-6; a weak D match, TRBD1 (5 bases). The CDR3 loop reads CASSSGTQALHF. CDR3 in DNA: TGTGCCAGCAGTTCGGGGACTCAAGCTCTCCACTTT. Variable domain in full (rest from reference TRBV28 and TRBJ1-6): DVKVTQSSRYLVKRTGEKVFLECVQDMDHENMFWYRQDPGLGLRLIYFSYDVKMKEKGDIPEGYSVSREKKERFSLILESASTNQTSMYLCASSSGTQALHFGNGTRLTVT.